The 2 T cell receptor beta chains given below trace back to one sample, sequenced in a study of blood T cell repertoires in COVID-19. TCRdb's copy holds only in-frame clones and misses some; the assay was immunoSEQ multiplex PCR. The table records about 16,000 clones, 85% to 90% of them present only once. Sequenced: peripheral blood. The source of these receptors is a man in his 60s with acute or convalescent COVID-19.

The chain employs TRBV4-1 and TRBJ1-2; 7 bases are shared with TRBD1. This CDR3 comprises 15 residues. The trim removed 5 bases at V and 4 bases at J, leaving 10 bases unmatched. Germline V gene sequence: CDR1 MGHRA, CDR2 YSYEKL. This chain's CDR3 is CASSDRVKRAYGYTF. The DNA for the CDR3 is TGCGCCAGCAGCGACAGGGTCAAGCGGGCCTATGGCTACACCTTC.

This clone has a single count. The chain links TRBV5-1 to TRBJ2-1; D ambiguous. V shed 3 bases and J shed 2 bases, with 6 bases lying between them. The CDR3 sequence is 13 residues long. Germline V gene lookup returns CDR1 SGHRS and CDR2 YFSETQ. The CDR3 nucleotides are TGCGCCAGCAGCTCTCCTCCCTACAATGAGCAGTTCTTC. Its translation: CASSSPPYNEQFF. The complete variable domain, with remaining parts taken from reference TRBV5-1 and TRBJ2-1, reads KAGVTQTPRYLIKTRGQQVTLSCSPISGHRSVSWYQQTPGQGLQFLFEYFSETQRNKGNFPGRFSGRQFSNSRSEMNVSTLELGDSALYLCASSSPPYNEQFFGPGTRLTVL.